The following is a T cell receptor beta chain sequence with its context. Its cognate antigen is unknown. The record originates from a study of monozygotic twins with inflammatory bowel disease. General observations from the study: Reduced clonotype sharing with other individuals was observed in IBD patients relative to healthy twins, especially with disease activity. Patient-to-patient differences in immunosuppressive treatment may have added variability to the repertoires.

TCRdb reprocessed the 5' RACE reads, keeping one entry per CDR3 protein, no DNA. The table for this sample gives approximately 400,000 distinct CDR3 sequences. Germline CDR1 is DFQATT and CDR2 is SNEGSKA (reference sequence). This CDR3 spans 14 amino acids. The rearrangement links TRBV20-1 to TRBJ1-5. The receptor was isolated from a human donor with ulcerative colitis or Crohn's disease, or a healthy co-twin of an affected twin (not recorded which). The sequenced sample consisted of blood. CDR3 residues: CSASPVGVNQPQHF.